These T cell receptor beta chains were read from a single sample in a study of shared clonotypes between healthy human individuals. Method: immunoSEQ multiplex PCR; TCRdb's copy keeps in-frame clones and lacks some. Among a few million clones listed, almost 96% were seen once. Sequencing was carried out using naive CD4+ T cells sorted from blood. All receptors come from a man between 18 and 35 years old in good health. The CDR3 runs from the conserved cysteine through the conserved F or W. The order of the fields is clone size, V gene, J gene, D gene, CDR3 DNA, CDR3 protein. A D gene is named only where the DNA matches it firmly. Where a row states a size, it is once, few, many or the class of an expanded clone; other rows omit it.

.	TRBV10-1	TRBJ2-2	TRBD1	TGCGCCAGCAGTGAGGGACAGGCCGGGGAGCTGTTTTTT	CASSEGQAGELFF
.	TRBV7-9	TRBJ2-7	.	TGTGCCAGCAGCTTAGCAGGGGGGTCCTACGAGCAGTACTTC	CASSLAGGSYEQYF
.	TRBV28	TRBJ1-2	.	TGTGCCACCACCCTCGGCGGTGTCTATGGCTACACCTTC	CATTLGGVYGYTF
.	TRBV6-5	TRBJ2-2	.	TGTGCCAGTGGTCGTGGGGCGCGTGACACCGGGGAGCTGTTTTTT	CASGRGARDTGELFF
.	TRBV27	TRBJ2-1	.	TGTGCCAGCAGTTTATCCTACGGTACATCCTACAATGAGCAGTTCTTC	CASSLSYGTSYNEQFF
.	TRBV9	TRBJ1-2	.	TGTGCCAGCAGCGCCCACAGGGTCGATTATGGCTACACCTTC	CASSAHRVDYGYTF
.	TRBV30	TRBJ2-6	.	TGTGCCTGGAGTTCCAGGGCTGGGGCCAACGTCCTGACTTTC	CAWSSRAGANVLTF
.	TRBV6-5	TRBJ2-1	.	TGTGCCAGCAGTTACTCGCACACATCAGGGGCGCATGAGCAGTTCTTC	CASSYSHTSGAHEQFF
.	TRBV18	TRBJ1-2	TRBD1	TGTGCCAGCTCACAACCGACAGGGGATGGCGGCTACACCTTC	CASSQPTGDGGYTF
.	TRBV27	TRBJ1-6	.	TGTGCCAGCAGTGGACAGTTATCACCCCTCCACTTT	CASSGQLSPLHF
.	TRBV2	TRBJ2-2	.	TGTGCCAGCAGGACTGGGGGAAGGGGACCGACCGGGGAGCTGTTTTTT	CASRTGGRGPTGELFF
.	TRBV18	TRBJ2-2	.	TGTGCCAGCTCACCGATACTCAGGGTGGCGGACACCGGGGAGCTGTTTTTT	CASSPILRVADTGELFF
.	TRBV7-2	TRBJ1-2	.	TGTGCCAGCAGCTTTTCAGGCGGCTATGGCTACACCTTC	CASSFSGGYGYTF
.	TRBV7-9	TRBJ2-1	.	TGTGCCAGCAGCTTAGCGCCCTTCTTGCAGAAGACTTCAGAAAATGAGCAGTTCTTC	CASSLAPFLQKTSENEQFF
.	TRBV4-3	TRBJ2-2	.	TGCGCCAGCAGCCATAATACGGGTTTGACCGGGGAGCTGTTTTTT	CASSHNTGLTGELFF
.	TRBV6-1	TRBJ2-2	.	TGTGCCAGCAGGGTCGTCAACACCGGGGAGCTGTTTTTT	CASRVVNTGELFF
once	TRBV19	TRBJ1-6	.	TGTGCCACCTCGGGCTCCTATAATTCACCCCTCCACTTT	CATSGSYNSPLHF
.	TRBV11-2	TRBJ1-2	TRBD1	TGTGCCAGCAGCCCGTCAGGGGGTCGAGGCTACACCTTC	CASSPSGGRGYTF
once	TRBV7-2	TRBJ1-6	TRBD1	TGTGCCAGCAGCCCTGGGACAGTGGGAAGTCTCCACTTT	CASSPGTVGSLHF
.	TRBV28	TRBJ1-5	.	TGTGCCAGCAGTGACTATAGCAATCAGCCCCAGCATTTT	CASSDYSNQPQHF
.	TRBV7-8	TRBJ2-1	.	TGTGCCAGCAGCGCGACTAGTAGGCAGTTCTTC	CASSATSRQFF
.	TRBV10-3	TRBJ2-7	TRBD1	TGTGCCATCAGGGAGACAGGGGGAGGGCACGAGCAGTACTTC	CAIRETGGGHEQYF
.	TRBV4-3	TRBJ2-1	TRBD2	TGCGCCAGCAGCCCTATCCCGGGACTAGCGAGGAACAATGAGCAGTTCTTC	CASSPIPGLARNNEQFF
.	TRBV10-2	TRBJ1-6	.	TGCGCCAGCACCGCTCTTGGGATAAGCAATTCACCCCTCCACTTT	CASTALGISNSPLHF
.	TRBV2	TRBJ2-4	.	TGTGCCAGCAGTGAACTGGGCGGGAAGGCCAAAAACATTCAGTACTTC	CASSELGGKAKNIQYF
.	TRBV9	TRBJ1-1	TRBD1	TGTGCCAGCAGCGTAGGGGACAGGGAAGGCGCTGAAGCTTTCTTT	CASSVGDREGAEAFF
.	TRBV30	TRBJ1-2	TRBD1	TGTGCCCTCCGGACAGGGGGGAACTATGGCTACACCTTC	CALRTGGNYGYTF
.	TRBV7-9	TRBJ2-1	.	TGTGCCAGCAGCTCGCCCACGGGAAGTCCCAATGAGCAGTTCTTC	CASSSPTGSPNEQFF
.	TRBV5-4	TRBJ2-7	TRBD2	TGTGCCAGCACCAACCCCGGGACTAGCCATTCCGAGCAGTACTTC	CASTNPGTSHSEQYF
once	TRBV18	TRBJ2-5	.	TGTGCCAGCTCACCACGGGCTGGAAAGTACCAAGAGACCCAGTACTTC	CASSPRAGKYQETQYF
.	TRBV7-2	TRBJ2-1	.	TGTGCCAGCAGCTTACTGAGCGCGTCTACGAATGAGCAGTTCTTC	CASSLLSASTNEQFF
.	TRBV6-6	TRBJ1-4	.	TGTGCCAGCAGTTACCCGGATGGAAATGAAAAACTGTTTTTT	CASSYPDGNEKLFF
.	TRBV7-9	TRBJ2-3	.	TGTGCCAGCAGCTTAGTTTGGGCTCGCACAGATACGCAGTATTTT	CASSLVWARTDTQYF
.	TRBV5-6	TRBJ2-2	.	TGTGCCAGCAGCCCTGGGACCGGGGAGCTGTTTTTT	CASSPGTGELFF
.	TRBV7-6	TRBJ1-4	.	TGTGCCAGCAGTCAGGGGTGGACTAATGAAAAACTGTTTTTT	CASSQGWTNEKLFF